Shown below are 26 T cell receptor beta chains from a single sample sequenced in a study of metastatic and nonmetastatic thyroid tumors (dated by TCRdb to 2019 to 2021). Library creation used PCR. Sequencing used an Illumina HiSeq 4000. TCRdb reran the public reads through fastp at Q25 and MiXCR, keeping productive beta chains. This sample has approximately 20,000 clones in its table, and approximately 12% of those were observed once. Around 22% of the sample is in the top ten clones. No treatment had been received by any patient before thyroid surgery. Sequencing was carried out using blood. The receptors shown here come from a female donor with papillary thyroid cancer or a benign thyroid nodule (not recorded which). Some clones in this sample may be carry-over from other donors' samples.

This CDR3 reads CSARLAGQMEPQHF. In DNA form, the CDR3 reads TGCAGTGCTAGATTGGCAGGTCAAATGGAGCCCCAGCATTTT. The chain employs TRBV20-1 and TRBJ1-5; D gene uncertain. The CDR3 is made up of 14 amino acids. The ends were cut back, 2 bases at V and 8 bases at J, with 16 bases in the middle. Germline lookup yields CDR1 DFQATT and CDR2 SNEGSKA (reference sequence).

This clone was observed many times. The V call is TRBV7-9, the J call TRBJ2-1, with TRBD2 identical over 9 bases. V shed 4 bases and J 4 bases; nucleotides not matched to a gene: 11. The CDR3 contains 17 residues. Germline values: CDR1 SEHNR, CDR2 FQNEAQ (reference sequence). In DNA form, the CDR3 reads TGTGCCAGCAGCTGGGACCTAGTAGCGGGGGATTACAATGAGCAGTTCTTC. Its protein product is CASSWDLVAGDYNEQFF.

Sample share makes this clone medium-sized. The rearrangement joins TRBV6-1 to TRBJ2-3, with TRBD1 identical over 9 bases. This CDR3 has 15 residues. Trimming cost V 5 bases and J 4 bases; bases outside gene matches: 7. Germline CDR1 is MNHNS and CDR2 is SASEGT. CDR3 loop: CASSRPGQGPDTQYF. In DNA form, the CDR3 reads TGTGCCAGCAGTCGACCGGGACAGGGACCAGATACGCAGTATTTT.

This clone was observed many times. V usage is TRBV5-6 and J usage is TRBJ1-6, with 7 nucleotides matching TRBD1. CDR3 length equals 15 residues. J lost 11 bases, V lost 4 bases, and 12 bases had no gene match. Germline V gene sequence: CDR1 SGHDT, CDR2 YYEEEE. CDR3 in DNA: TGTGCCAGCAGCCCAGCGACAGGGTACGGCGCACCCCTCCACTTT. Its protein product is CASSPATGYGAPLHF.

Many counts were recorded for this clone. The chain joins TRBV9 to TRBJ2-3; D unclear. V was trimmed by 0 bases and J by 2 bases, leaving 10 bases between them. The CDR3 sequence is 15 residues long. From germline, CDR1 is SGDLS and CDR2 YYNGEE. In nucleotides, the CDR3 is TGTGCCAGCAGCGTAGCCCCGTCCCTCACAGATACGCAGTATTTT. This translates into CASSVAPSLTDTQYF.

This clone was detected many times. The rearrangement links TRBV11-3 to TRBJ2-1; D is ambiguous. CDR1 is SGHNT and CDR2 is YENEEA in the germline V gene. This CDR3 contains 17 residues. V lost 2 bases and J lost 5, with 19 bases in between. In DNA, the CDR3 is TGTGCCAGCAGCTTAAGCCAGGCCGCTATGGGTCACAATGAGCAGTTCTTC. Encoded protein: CASSLSQAAMGHNEQFF.

This clone showed up many times. The CDR3 loop reads CASSLMESNTEAFF. The CDR3 DNA is TGTGCCAGCAGCCTCATGGAGTCGAACACTGAAGCTTTCTTT. J is TRBJ1-1 and V is TRBV9; D remains unclear. V was clipped by 4 bases and J by 1 base, with 11 bases between them. Germline values: CDR1 SGDLS, CDR2 YYNGEE. The CDR3 is made up of 14 amino acids.

To note about this clone: This could be a read error, since a much larger clone is one nucleotide away. The CDR3 DNA follows: TGTGCCAGCAGCGTAGTTGGCATCCAGGACTACACCGGGGAGCTGTTTTTT. Amino acid sequence: CASSVVGIQDYTGELFF. The chain couples TRBV9 to TRBJ2-2; tentative D call: TRBD2 (5 bases). From germline, CDR1 is SGDLS and CDR2 YYNGEE. The V gene lost 0 bases and the J gene lost 3 bases, with 15 bases spanning the gap. CDR3 length: 17 residues.

This clone was detected ten times or more. The V and J genes are TRBV4-1 and TRBJ1-1, with 7 bases lining up with TRBD1. The V gene end was trimmed by 6 bases and the J gene end by 4 bases; junction bases not matched to a gene: 5. This CDR3 has 13 residues. CDR1 is MGHRA, CDR2 YSYEKL, per germline. CDR3 loop: CASRLTGTTEAFF. In DNA form, the CDR3 reads TGCGCCAGCAGACTGACAGGGACCACTGAAGCTTTCTTT.

There are many counts of this clone. As DNA, the CDR3 is TGTGCCATCCAAGCCCGGGCTAGCGGGAGGTCCTACGAGCAGTACTTC. Residues: CAIQARASGRSYEQYF. The V call is TRBV10-3, the J call TRBJ2-7, with TRBD2 identical over 11 bases. CDR3 length equals 16 residues. The V gene's germline CDR1 is ENHRY and CDR2 SYGVKD. Trimming cost V 8 bases and J 1 base; bases outside gene matches: 10.

This clone was found many times. The J gene is TRBJ2-3, the V gene TRBV24-1; no reliable D call. With 0 bases removed from V and 3 bases from J, the gap between germline ends came to 3 bases. This CDR3 spans 13 amino acids. From germline, CDR1 is KGHDR and CDR2 SFDVKD. CDR3 DNA sequence: TGTGCCACCAGTGATTTGTTGACAGATACGCAGTATTTT. This translates into CATSDLLTDTQYF.

This clone showed up just once. The chain has TRBV6-4 and TRBJ1-5; possibly TRBD1 for D (5 bases). This CDR3 has 19 amino acids. V was shortened by 5 bases and J by 7 bases, with 30 bases between the two germline ends. Looked up from germline, CDR1 is MRHNA and CDR2 is SNTAGT. CDR3 amino acids: CASSRQSRMVGEGTQPQHF. In nucleotides, the CDR3 is TGTGCCAGCAGTCGACAGTCTCGAATGGTGGGGGAAGGAACCCAGCCCCAGCATTTT.

This clone turned up a few times. The chain combines TRBV6-5 with TRBJ2-7; a weak D match, TRBD1 (6 bases). This CDR3 has 16 amino acids. The ends were cut back, 2 bases at V and 0 bases at J, with 14 bases in the middle. Germline-derived CDR1 and CDR2 are MNHEY and SVGAGI. CDR3 coding DNA: TGTGCCAGCAGTTACCTCAGGGGTCCGCTCTCCTACGAGCAGTACTTC. It yields the protein CASSYLRGPLSYEQYF.

This clone has a count of ten or more. V and J are TRBV19 and TRBJ1-2; D uncertain. The CDR3 loop spans 15 amino acids. Germline V gene lookup returns CDR1 LNHDA and CDR2 SQIVND (reference sequence). The V gene lost 11 bases and the J gene lost 0 bases, with 19 bases spanning the gap. CDR3 amino acids: CASQLRGLANYGYTF. CDR3 sequence (DNA): TGTGCCTCGCAGTTACGCGGCCTAGCTAACTATGGCTACACCTTC.

This clone has at least ten counts. The J gene is TRBJ2-7, the V gene TRBV10-1; D unclear. Deletions cut 4 bases from V and 7 bases from J, with 14 bases between. This CDR3 is built from 13 residues. Germline lookup yields CDR1 WNHNN and CDR2 SYGVQD (reference sequence). The CDR3 DNA sequence: TGCGCCAGCAGTGGGGCCGTTACCTTAGAGCAGTACTTC. It translates to CASSGAVTLEQYF.

This clone occurred many times. The genes are TRBV19 and TRBJ1-1, with a weak D call TRBD1 (6 bases). V was cut by 3 bases and J by 5 bases, with 10 bases left in between. The CDR3 spans 13 residues. Germline CDR1 reads LNHDA; CDR2 reads SQIVND (reference sequence). As DNA, the CDR3 is TGTGCCAGTAGTATCACAGGGCGTACTGAAGCTTTCTTT. Its protein is CASSITGRTEAFF.

This clone was detected only once. This chain connects TRBV4-2 to TRBJ2-5; 8 bases map to TRBD2. Per germline, CDR1 LGHNA and CDR2 YNFKEQ. Germline trimming cut 3 bases from V and 1 base from J; bases unmatched to any gene: 13. The CDR3 sequence is 18 residues long. The CDR3 sequence is CASSQEGGLAGLQETQYF. Here the CDR3 DNA reads TGTGCCAGCAGCCAGGAAGGAGGGCTAGCGGGTCTCCAAGAGACCCAGTACTTC.

This clone was seen ten or more times. V usage is TRBV6-1 and J usage is TRBJ2-3; 7 nucleotides match TRBD1. Germline V gene lookup returns CDR1 MNHNS and CDR2 SASEGT. Trimming at V came to 5 bases and at J to 1 base, leaving 6 bases not matched to a gene. The CDR3 sequence is 15 residues long. CDR3 loop: CASSHRQGGTDTQYF. The CDR3 bases are TGTGCCAGCAGTCATCGACAGGGAGGCACAGATACGCAGTATTTT.

This clone was seen ten or more times. V usage is TRBV4-2 and J usage is TRBJ1-1, with D unresolved. Germline CDR1 and CDR2: LGHNA and YNFKEQ. Deletions cut 1 base from V and 2 bases from J, with 8 bases between. This CDR3 has 14 amino acids. The CDR3 bases are TGTGCCAGCAGCCAAGGGCAAGGTAACACTGAAGCTTTCTTT. It is translated as CASSQGQGNTEAFF.

The sample holds many counts of this clone. The gene calls are TRBV9 and TRBJ2-5; D ambiguous. Germline V gene data show CDR1 as SGDLS and CDR2 as YYNGEE. There are 13 residues in the CDR3. V shed 4 bases and J shed 1 base, with 8 bases lying between them. The CDR3 region is CASSSHSQETQYF. DNA for the CDR3: TGTGCCAGCAGCTCCCACAGCCAAGAGACCCAGTACTTC.

This clone has ten or more counts. This rearrangement joins TRBV7-6 to TRBJ2-7, with D tentatively TRBD2 (6 bases). Trimming took off 5 bases at V and 4 bases at J, with 15 bases between the two ends. The CDR3 is 14 residues long. CDR1 SGHVS and CDR2 FNYEAQ come from the germline V gene. The CDR3 DNA follows: TGTGCCAGCAGCCCTAGACTAGATAAGTACGAGCAGTACTTC. It encodes CASSPRLDKYEQYF. Together with reference TRBV7-6 and TRBJ2-7, the CDR3 gives the full variable domain: GAGVSQSPRYKVTKRGQDVALRCDPISGHVSLYWYRQALGQGPEFLTYFNYEAQQDKSGLPNDRFSAERPEGSISTLTIQRTEQRDSAMYRCASSPRLDKYEQYFGPGTRLTVT.

This clone was picked up many times. CDR3: CASSVRMRGTGSYEQYF. In nucleotides, the CDR3 is TGTGCCAGCAGCGTCCGAATGCGCGGGACAGGCTCCTACGAGCAGTACTTC. The chain combines TRBV5-6 with TRBJ2-7, with TRBD1 matching 8 bases. Germline values: CDR1 SGHDT, CDR2 YYEEEE. CDR3 length: 17 amino acids. Losses at the gene ends were 4 bases for V and 0 bases for J; bases not matched to a gene: 12.

This clone was observed many times. A read error may explain this, as a much larger clone is one base away. V and J are TRBV11-2 and TRBJ2-7; D is perhaps TRBD1 (5 bases). V was cut by 2 bases and J by 6 bases, with 11 bases left in between. From germline, CDR1 is SGHAT and CDR2 FQNNGV. The CDR3 is made up of 13 amino acids. In DNA form, the CDR3 reads TGTGCCAGCAGCTTACCAGGGTTTCGCGAGCAGTACTTC. Protein product: CASSLPGFREQYF.

This clone was recorded at least ten times. V gene TRBV6-2 or TRBV6-3 combines with J gene TRBJ2-7; D is undetermined. Germline CDR1 is MNHEY and CDR2 is SVGEGT. CDR3 length: 13 amino acids. The V end lost 8 bases, the J end lost 0 bases, and 11 bases lay between the germline ends. The DNA of the CDR3 is TGTGCCAGCCTTGACCCCAACTCCTACGAGCAGTACTTC. It specifies CASLDPNSYEQYF.

By share, this clone counts as medium-sized. The chain joins TRBV28 to TRBJ1-2, with a possible D match to TRBD1 (6 bases). CDR1 MDHEN and CDR2 SYDVKM come from the germline V gene. This CDR3 has 15 residues. Between the trimmed V and J ends, which lost 7 bases and 7 bases, there was a span of 22 bases. CDR3 sequence reads: CASILRRIQGFGYTF. In nucleotides, the CDR3 is TGTGCCAGCATATTGCGCCGGATACAGGGTTTTGGCTACACCTTC.

This clone occurred many times. V gene TRBV18 combines with J gene TRBJ2-7; no clear D. The V end was cut by 5 bases, the J end by 0 bases, with 8 bases between. CDR3 length: 13 residues. Per germline, CDR1 KGHSH and CDR2 LQKENI. CDR3: CASSSQDSYEQYF. The DNA for the CDR3 is TGTGCCAGCTCATCGCAAGACTCCTACGAGCAGTACTTC.